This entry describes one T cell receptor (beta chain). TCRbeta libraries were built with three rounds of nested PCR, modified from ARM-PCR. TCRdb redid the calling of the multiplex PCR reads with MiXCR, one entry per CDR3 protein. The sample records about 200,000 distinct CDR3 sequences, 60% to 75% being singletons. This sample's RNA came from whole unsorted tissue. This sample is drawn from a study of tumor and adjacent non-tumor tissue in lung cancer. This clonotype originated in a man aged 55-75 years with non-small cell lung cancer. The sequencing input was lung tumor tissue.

CDR3 nucleotide sequence: TGCGCCAGCAGCTTGGGGACAGGGCCTAGCTCTGGAAACACCATATATTTT. Protein product: CASSLGTGPSSGNTIYF. The J gene is TRBJ1-3, the V gene TRBV5-1, with 8 bases fitting TRBD1. CDR1 and CDR2 (germline): SGHRS, YFSETQ. This CDR3 is built from 17 residues. J lost 0 bases, V lost 0 bases, and 5 bases had no gene match.